This T cell receptor (beta chain) was sequenced during a study of blood T cell repertoires in COVID-19. Background on the study: There were acute and convalescent COVID-19 samples, and they came from the United States, Italy and Spain.

Germline V CDR1 and CDR2: SGHRS, YFSETQ. There are 16 residues in the CDR3. V was pared by 3 bases and J by 0 bases, with 6 bases of the junction left unmatched. TCRdb keeps only in-frame clones here, not all; method: immunoSEQ multiplex PCR. In the table there are some 160,000 clones, approximately 88% of which are singletons. The chain recombines TRBV5-1 with TRBJ1-1; 9 bases are shared with TRBD1. This clonotype was obtained from a man aged 55 to 70 with acute or convalescent COVID-19. Sequences were obtained from peripheral blood. This chain's CDR3 is CASSSDRGPLNTEAFF. The CDR3, as DNA: TGCGCCAGCAGCTCGGACAGGGGTCCCTTGAACACTGAAGCTTTCTTT.